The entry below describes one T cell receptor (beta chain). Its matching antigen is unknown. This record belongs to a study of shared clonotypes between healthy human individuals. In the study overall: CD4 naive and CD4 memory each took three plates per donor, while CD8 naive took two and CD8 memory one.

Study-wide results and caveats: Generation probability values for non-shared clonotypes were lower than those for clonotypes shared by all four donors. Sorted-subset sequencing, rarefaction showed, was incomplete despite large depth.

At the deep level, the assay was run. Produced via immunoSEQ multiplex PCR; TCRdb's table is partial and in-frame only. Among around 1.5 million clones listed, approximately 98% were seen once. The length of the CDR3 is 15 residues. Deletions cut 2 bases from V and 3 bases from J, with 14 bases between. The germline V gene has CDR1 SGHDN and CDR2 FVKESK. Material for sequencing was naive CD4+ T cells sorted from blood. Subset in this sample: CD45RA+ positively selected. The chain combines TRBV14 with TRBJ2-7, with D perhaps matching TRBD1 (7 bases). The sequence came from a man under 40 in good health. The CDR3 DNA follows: TGTGCCAGCAGCCAATGGGCAGGGGGACTCTACGAGCAGTACTTC. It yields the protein CASSQWAGGLYEQYF.